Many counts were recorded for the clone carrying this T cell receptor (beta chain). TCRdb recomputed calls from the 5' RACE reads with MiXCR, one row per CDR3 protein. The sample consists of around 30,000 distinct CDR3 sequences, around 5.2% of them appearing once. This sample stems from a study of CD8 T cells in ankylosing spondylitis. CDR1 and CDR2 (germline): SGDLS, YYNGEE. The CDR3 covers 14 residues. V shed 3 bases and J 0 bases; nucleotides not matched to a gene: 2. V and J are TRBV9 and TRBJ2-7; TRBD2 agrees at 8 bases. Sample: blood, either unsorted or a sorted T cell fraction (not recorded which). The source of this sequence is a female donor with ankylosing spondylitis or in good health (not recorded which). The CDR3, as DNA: TGTGCCAGCAGCGCCGGGACTAGCTCCTACGAGCAGTACTTC. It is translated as CASSAGTSSYEQYF.